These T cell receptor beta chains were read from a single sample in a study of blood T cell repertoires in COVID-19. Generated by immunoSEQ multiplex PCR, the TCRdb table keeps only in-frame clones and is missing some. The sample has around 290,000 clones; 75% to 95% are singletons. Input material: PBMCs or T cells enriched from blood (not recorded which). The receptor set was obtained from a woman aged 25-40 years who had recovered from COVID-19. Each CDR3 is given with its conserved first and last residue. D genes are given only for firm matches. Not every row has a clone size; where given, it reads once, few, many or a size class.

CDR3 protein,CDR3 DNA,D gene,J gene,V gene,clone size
CASSPQARSIYNEQFF,TGTGCCAGCAGCCCACAAGCGAGAAGTATCTACAATGAGCAGTTCTTC,.,TRBJ2-1,TRBV7-2,few
CSVGQGEGVGGYTF,TGCAGCGTTGGACAGGGTGAGGGTGTCGGGGGCTACACCTTC,TRBD1,TRBJ1-2,TRBV29-1,.
CASSTLQREGPDTQYF,TGTGCCAGCAGTACTCTGCAGCGGGAGGGTCCAGATACGCAGTATTTT,TRBD2,TRBJ2-3,TRBV28,.
CASSQEHRGYEQYF,TGTGCCAGCAGCCAAGAACACAGGGGCTACGAGCAGTACTTC,TRBD1,TRBJ2-7,TRBV3-1/TRBV3-2,.
CASSIGRDRGAKNIQYF,TGTGCCAGTAGTATAGGTCGGGACAGGGGGGCCAAAAACATTCAGTACTTC,TRBD1,TRBJ2-4,TRBV19,.
CASSYKLASGELFF,TGTGCCAGCAGCTATAAATTAGCGTCCGGGGAGCTGTTTTTT,.,TRBJ2-2,TRBV5-4,.
CASSPLDRGIGSYEQYF,TGTGCCAGCTCACCCCTAGACAGGGGAATCGGATCCTACGAGCAGTACTTC,TRBD1,TRBJ2-7,TRBV18,many
CASRTGVGDTQYF,TGTGCCAGCAGGACAGGGGTGGGGGATACGCAGTATTTT,TRBD1,TRBJ2-3,TRBV12-3/TRBV12-4,once
CASSIAAYGDNEQFF,TGTGCCAGTAGTATAGCTGCTTACGGGGACAATGAGCAGTTCTTC,.,TRBJ2-1,TRBV19,few
CASSLAGQGAYEQYF,TGTGCCAGCAGCTTAGCTGGGCAGGGGGCCTACGAGCAGTACTTC,TRBD1,TRBJ2-7,TRBV7-2,.
CASSLGQNTEAFF,TGTGCCAGCAGCTTAGGGCAGAACACTGAAGCTTTCTTT,.,TRBJ1-1,TRBV7-2,once